This T cell receptor beta chain was profiled in a study of technical replicates of blood from a few donors. This CDR3 contains 17 residues. Germline lookup yields CDR1 SGHRS and CDR2 YFSETQ. Losses at the gene ends were 2 bases for V and 3 bases for J; bases not matched to a gene: 9. Sequenced by immunoSEQ multiplex PCR; TCRdb stores in-frame clones only, minus some. The sample includes some 98,000 clones, approximately 94% of them seen just once. This chain joins TRBV5-1 and TRBJ1-5; 9 bases line up with TRBD1. Sequenced sample: T cells isolated from PBMCs. This clonotype originated in a human donor in good health. This CDR3 is CASSLGDRGNYNQPQHF. Here the CDR3 DNA reads TGCGCCAGCAGCTTAGGAGACAGGGGGAATTACAATCAGCCCCAGCATTTT.